This TCR beta chain was identified in a study of blood T cells in healthy people across ages. Study conclusions and caveats: Any conclusive comparison of naive versus antigen-experienced cells was prevented by using unsorted PBMCs.

Germline-derived CDR1 and CDR2 are MGHRA and YSYEKL. V lost 0 bases and J 0 bases, leaving 15 bases between the germline ends. The CDR3 loop spans 18 amino acids. Healthy Caucasian individuals from Russia aged roughly 6 to 100 were enrolled as donors. Points on this clonotype: Antigen specificity is unknown.

Together with a sample-barcoded 5' primer, a J-beta primer mix was included in a second PCR lasting about 7 to 12 cycles. The template-switch adaptor was a 5' adaptor with 12 random nucleotides. It tagged each cDNA molecule. TCRdb ran MiXCR on the 5' RACE reads and lists one entry per CDR3 protein. This sample has approximately 880,000 distinct CDR3 sequences; roughly 50% occur once, and the top ten carry 13%. The sequencing input was blood. This sequence was found in a man aged 25 to 40 in good health. The genes are TRBV4-1 and TRBJ2-4, with D unclear. The DNA of the CDR3 is TGCGCCAGCAGCCAAGATAGTTCGGAGAAATTAGCCAAAAACATTCAGTACTTC. This codes for CASSQDSSEKLAKNIQYF.